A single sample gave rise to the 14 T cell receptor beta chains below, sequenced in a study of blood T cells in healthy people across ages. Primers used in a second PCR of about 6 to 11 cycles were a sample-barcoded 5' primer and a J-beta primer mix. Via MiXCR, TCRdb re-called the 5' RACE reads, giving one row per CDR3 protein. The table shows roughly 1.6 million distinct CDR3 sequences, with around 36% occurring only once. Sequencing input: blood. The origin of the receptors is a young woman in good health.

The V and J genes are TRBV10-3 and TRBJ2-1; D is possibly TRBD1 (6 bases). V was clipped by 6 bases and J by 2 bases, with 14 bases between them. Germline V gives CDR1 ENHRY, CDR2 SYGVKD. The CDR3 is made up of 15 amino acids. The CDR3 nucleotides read TGTGCCATCAGCCCTTCCCAGGGGACCTACAATGAGCAGTTCTTC. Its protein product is CAISPSQGTYNEQFF.

The CDR3 loop is CASSLSGRDPYNEQFF. Here the CDR3 DNA reads TGTGCCAGCAGCCTAAGCGGGAGGGACCCCTACAATGAGCAGTTCTTC. The V and J genes are TRBV3-1 and TRBJ2-1, with 10 bases aligning to TRBD2. The junction had 5 bases not matched to a gene; V was cut back by 4 bases and J by 2 bases. The V gene's germline CDR1 is LGHDT and CDR2 YNNKEL (reference sequence). This CDR3 contains 16 residues.

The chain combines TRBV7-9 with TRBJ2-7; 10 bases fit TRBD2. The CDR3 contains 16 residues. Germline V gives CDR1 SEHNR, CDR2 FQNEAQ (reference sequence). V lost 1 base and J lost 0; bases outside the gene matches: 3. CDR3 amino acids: CASSLGTSGGSYEQYF. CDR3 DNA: TGTGCCAGCAGCTTAGGGACTAGCGGAGGCTCCTACGAGCAGTACTTC.

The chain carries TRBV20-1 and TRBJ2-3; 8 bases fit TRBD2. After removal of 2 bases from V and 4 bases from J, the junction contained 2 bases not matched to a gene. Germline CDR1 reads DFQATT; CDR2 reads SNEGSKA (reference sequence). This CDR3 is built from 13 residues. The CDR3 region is CSARSLAADTQYF. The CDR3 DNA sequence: TGCAGTGCTAGATCACTAGCGGCAGATACGCAGTATTTT.

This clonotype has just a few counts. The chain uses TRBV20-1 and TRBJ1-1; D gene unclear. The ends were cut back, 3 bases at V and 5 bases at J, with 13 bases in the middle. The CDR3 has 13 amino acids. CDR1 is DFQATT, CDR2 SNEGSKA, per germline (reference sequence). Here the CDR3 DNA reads TGCAGTGCTAGGGCCGTGGGCCGGACTGAAGCTTTCTTT. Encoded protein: CSARAVGRTEAFF.

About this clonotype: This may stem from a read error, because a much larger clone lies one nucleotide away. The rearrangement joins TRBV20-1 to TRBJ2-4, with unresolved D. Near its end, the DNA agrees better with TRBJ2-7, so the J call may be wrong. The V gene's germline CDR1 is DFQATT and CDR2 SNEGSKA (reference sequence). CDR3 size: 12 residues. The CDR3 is CSARASRYEQYF. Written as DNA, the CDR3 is TGCAGTGCTAGGGCATCGCGCTACGAGCAGTACTTC.

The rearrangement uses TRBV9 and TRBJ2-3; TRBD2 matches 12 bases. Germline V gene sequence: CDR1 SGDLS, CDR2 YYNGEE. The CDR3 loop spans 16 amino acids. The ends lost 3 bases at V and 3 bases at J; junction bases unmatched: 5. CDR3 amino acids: CASSGTSGGNTDTQYF. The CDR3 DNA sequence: TGTGCCAGCAGCGGTACTAGCGGGGGGAATACAGATACGCAGTATTTT.

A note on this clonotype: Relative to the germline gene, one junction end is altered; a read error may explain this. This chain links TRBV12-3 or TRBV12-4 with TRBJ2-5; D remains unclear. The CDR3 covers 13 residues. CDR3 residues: CASSGPRDETRYF. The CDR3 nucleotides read TGTGCCAGCAGCGGACCGAGAGACGAGACCCGGTACTTC.

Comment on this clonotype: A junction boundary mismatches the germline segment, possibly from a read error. The CDR3 sequence: CAGSGGTYNQPQHF. The CDR3, as DNA: TGTGCCGGCAGTGGCGGGACGTACAATCAGCCCCAGCATTTT. The chain links TRBV6-1 to TRBJ1-5, with D possibly matching TRBD1 (5 bases). The CDR3 spans 14 residues. Germline V gene sequence: CDR1 MNHNS, CDR2 SASEGT.

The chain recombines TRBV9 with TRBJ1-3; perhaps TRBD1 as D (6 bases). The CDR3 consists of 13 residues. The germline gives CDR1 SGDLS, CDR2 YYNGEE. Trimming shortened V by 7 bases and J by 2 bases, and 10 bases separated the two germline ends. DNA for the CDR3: TGTGCCAGCCAAGGACAGCCTGGAAACACCATATATTTT. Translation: CASQGQPGNTIYF.

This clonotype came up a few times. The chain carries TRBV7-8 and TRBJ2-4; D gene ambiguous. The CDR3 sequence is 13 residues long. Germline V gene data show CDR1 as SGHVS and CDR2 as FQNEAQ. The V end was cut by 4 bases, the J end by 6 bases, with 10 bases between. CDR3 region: CASSSGPPNIQYF. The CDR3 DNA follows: TGTGCCAGCAGCTCCGGACCCCCAAACATTCAGTACTTC.

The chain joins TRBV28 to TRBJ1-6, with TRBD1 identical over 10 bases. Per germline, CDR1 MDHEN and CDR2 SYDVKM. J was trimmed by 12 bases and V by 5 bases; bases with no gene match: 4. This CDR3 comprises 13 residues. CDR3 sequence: CASSPGQGLPLHF. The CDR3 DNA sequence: TGTGCCAGCAGTCCGGGACAGGGGTTACCCCTCCACTTT.

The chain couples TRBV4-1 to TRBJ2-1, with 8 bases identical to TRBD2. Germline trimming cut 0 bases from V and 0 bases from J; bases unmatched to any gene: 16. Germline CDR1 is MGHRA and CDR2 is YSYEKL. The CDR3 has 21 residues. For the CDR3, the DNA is TGCGCCAGCAGCCAAGATCTTGGTCTGCACAGCGGGGGTATCTCCTACAATGAGCAGTTCTTC. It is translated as CASSQDLGLHSGGISYNEQFF.

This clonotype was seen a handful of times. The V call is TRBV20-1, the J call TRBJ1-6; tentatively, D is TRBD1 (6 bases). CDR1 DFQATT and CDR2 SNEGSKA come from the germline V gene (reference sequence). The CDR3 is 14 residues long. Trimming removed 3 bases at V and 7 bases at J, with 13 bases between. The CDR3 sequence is CSASWTAHNSPLHF. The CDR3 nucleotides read TGCAGTGCTAGTTGGACAGCACACAATTCACCCCTCCACTTT.